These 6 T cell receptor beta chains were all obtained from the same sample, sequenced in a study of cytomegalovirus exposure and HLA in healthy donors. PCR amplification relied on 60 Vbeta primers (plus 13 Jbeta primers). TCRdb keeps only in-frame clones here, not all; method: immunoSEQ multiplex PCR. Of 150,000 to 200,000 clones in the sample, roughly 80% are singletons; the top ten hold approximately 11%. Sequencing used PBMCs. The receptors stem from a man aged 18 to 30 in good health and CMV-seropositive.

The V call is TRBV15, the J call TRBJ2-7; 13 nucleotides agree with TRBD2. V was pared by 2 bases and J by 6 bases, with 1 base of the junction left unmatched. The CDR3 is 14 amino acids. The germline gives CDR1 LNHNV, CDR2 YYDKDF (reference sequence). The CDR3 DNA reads TGTGCCACCAGCAGAACTAGCGGGAGGGCCGAGCAGTACTTC. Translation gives CATSRTSGRAEQYF.

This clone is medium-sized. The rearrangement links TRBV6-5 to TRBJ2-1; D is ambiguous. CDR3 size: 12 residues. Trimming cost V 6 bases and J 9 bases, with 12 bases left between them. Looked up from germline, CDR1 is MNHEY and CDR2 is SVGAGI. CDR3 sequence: CASSTGWSEQFF. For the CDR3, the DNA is TGTGCCAGCAGCACCGGTTGGAGTGAGCAGTTCTTC.

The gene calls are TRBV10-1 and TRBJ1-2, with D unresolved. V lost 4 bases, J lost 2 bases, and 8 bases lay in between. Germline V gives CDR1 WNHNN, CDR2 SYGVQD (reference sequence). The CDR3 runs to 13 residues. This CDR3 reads CASSADKNYGYTF. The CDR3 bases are TGCGCCAGCAGTGCCGACAAGAACTATGGCTACACCTTC.

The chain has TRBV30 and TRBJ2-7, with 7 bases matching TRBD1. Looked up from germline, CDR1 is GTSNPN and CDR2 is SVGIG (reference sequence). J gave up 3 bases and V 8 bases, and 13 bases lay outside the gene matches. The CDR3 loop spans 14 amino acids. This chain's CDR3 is CAAQQGRQIYEQYF. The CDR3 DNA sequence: TGTGCCGCCCAACAGGGGCGACAAATCTACGAGCAGTACTTC.

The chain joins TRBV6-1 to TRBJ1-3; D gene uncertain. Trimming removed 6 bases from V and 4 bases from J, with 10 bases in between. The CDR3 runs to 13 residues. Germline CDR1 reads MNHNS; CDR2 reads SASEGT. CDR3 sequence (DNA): TGTGCCAGCAGACGGGAAGAGGGAAACACCATATATTTT. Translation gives CASRREEGNTIYF.

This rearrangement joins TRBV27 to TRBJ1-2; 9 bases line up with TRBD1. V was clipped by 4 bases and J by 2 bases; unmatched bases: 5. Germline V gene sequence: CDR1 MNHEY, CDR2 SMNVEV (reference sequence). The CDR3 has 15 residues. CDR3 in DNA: TGTGCCAGCAGTTCTCCAGGACAGGGGAACTATGGCTACACCTTC. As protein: CASSSPGQGNYGYTF.